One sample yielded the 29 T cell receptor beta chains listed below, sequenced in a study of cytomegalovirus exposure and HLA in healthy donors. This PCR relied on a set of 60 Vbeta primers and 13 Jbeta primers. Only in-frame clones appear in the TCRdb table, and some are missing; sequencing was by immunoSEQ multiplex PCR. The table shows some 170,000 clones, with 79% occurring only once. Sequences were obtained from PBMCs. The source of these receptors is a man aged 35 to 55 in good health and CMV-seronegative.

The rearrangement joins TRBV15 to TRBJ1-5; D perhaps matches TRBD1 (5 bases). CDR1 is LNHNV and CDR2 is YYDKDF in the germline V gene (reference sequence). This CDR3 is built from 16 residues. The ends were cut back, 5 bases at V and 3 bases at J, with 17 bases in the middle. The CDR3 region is CATSDERAGINQPQHF. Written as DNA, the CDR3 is TGTGCCACCAGCGATGAGCGGGCAGGGATCAATCAGCCCCAGCATTTT. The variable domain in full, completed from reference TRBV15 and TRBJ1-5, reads DAMVIQNPRYQVTQFGKPVTLSCSQTLNHNVMYWYQQKSSQAPKLLFHYYDKDFNNEADTPDNFQSRRPNTSFCFLDIRSPGLGDTAMYLCATSDERAGINQPQHFGDGTRLSIL.

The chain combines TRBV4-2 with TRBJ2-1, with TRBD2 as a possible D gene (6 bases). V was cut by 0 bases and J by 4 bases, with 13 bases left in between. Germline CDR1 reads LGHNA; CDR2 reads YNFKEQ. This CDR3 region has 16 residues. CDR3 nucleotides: TGTGCCAGCAGCCAAGAAATCGGACTACAATACAATGAGCAGTTCTTC. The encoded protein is CASSQEIGLQYNEQFF.

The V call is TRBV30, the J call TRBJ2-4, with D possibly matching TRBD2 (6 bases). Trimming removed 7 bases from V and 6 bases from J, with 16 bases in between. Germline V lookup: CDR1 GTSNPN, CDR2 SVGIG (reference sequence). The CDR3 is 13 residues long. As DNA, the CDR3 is TGTGCCTACCAACCTGGGGGGACAAACATTCAGTACTTC. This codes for CAYQPGGTNIQYF.

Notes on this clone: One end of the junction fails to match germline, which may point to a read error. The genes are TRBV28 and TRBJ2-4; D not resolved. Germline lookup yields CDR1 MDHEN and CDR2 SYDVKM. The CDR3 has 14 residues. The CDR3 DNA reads TGTGCCAGCAGTCCTCCAGAAATCCAAAACAGTCAGTACTTC. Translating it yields CASSPPEIQNSQYF.

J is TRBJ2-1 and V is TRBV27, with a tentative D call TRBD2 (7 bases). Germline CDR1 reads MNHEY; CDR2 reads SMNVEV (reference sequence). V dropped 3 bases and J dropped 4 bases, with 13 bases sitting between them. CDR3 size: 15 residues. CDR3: CASSLEGGGYNEQFF. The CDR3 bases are TGTGCCAGCAGTTTGGAGGGGGGAGGGTACAATGAGCAGTTCTTC.

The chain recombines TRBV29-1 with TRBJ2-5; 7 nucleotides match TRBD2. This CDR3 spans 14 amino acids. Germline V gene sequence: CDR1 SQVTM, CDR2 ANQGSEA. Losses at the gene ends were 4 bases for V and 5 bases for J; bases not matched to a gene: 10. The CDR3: CSVVWREGPETQYF. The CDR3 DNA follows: TGCAGCGTTGTATGGAGGGAGGGCCCCGAGACCCAGTACTTC.

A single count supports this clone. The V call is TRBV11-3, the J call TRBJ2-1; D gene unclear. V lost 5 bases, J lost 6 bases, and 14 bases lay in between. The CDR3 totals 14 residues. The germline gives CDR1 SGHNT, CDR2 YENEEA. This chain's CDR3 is CASSLSQSLNEQFF. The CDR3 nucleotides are TGTGCCAGCAGCCTCTCCCAGTCCCTCAATGAGCAGTTCTTC.

CDR3 bases: TGTGCCAGCAGTTACTCCGGGCGGGACGGGGTGTTTTTT. It encodes CASSYSGRDGVFF. The J gene is TRBJ2-2, the V gene TRBV6-5; TRBD2 might be the D (6 bases). V was trimmed by 0 bases and J by 15 bases, leaving 14 bases between them. Per the germline V gene, CDR1 is MNHEY and CDR2 is SVGAGI. This CDR3 is 13 amino acids long.

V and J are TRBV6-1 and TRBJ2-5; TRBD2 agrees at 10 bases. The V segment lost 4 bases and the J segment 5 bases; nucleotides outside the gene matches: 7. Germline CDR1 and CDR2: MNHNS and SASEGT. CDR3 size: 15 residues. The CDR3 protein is CASSALAGVRETQYF. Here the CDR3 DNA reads TGTGCCAGCAGTGCTCTAGCGGGAGTGCGGGAGACCCAGTACTTC.

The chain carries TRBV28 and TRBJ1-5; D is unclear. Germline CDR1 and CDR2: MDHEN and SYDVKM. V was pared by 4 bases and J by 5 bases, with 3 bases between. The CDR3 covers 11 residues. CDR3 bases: TGTGCCAGCAGTTCATATCAGCCCCAGCATTTT. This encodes CASSSYQPQHF.

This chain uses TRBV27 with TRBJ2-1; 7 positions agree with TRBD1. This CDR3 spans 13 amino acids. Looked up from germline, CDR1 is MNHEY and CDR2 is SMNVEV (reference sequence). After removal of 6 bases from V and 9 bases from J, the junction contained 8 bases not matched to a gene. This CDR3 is CASSRQGRGEQFF. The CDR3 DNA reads TGTGCCAGCAGCCGACAGGGACGCGGTGAGCAGTTCTTC.

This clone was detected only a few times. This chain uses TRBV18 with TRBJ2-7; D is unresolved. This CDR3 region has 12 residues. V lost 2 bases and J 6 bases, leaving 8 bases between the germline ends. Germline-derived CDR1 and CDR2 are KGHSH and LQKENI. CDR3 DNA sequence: TGTGCCAGCTCACCAGGGCCCGGCGAGCAGTACTTC. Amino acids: CASSPGPGEQYF.

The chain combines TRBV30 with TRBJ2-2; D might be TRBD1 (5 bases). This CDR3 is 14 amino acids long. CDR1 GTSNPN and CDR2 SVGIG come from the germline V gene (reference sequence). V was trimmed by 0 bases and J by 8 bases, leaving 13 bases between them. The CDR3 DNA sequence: TGTGCCTGGAGTGTACTTGTAGCAGGGGGGGAGCTGTTTTTT. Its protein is CAWSVLVAGGELFF.

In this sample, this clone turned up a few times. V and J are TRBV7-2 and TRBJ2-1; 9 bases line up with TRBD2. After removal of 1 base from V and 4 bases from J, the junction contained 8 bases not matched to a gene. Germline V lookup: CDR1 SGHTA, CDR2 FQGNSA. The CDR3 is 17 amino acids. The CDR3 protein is CASSLGVVTSGYNEQFF. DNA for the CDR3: TGTGCCAGCAGCTTAGGCGTGGTGACTAGCGGTTACAATGAGCAGTTCTTC.

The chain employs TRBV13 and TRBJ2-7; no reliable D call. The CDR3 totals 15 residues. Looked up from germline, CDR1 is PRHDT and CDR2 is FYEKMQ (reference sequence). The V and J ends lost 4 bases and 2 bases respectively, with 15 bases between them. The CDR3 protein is CASSSARGAPYEQYF. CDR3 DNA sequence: TGTGCCAGCAGCTCCGCCCGAGGCGCGCCCTACGAGCAGTACTTC.

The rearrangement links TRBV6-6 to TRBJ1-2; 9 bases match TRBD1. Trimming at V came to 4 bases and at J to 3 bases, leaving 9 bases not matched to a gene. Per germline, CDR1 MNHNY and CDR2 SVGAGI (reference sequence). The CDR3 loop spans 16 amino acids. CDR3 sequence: CASSFLRTGEYYGYTF. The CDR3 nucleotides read TGTGCCAGCAGTTTCCTTCGGACAGGGGAATACTATGGCTACACCTTC.

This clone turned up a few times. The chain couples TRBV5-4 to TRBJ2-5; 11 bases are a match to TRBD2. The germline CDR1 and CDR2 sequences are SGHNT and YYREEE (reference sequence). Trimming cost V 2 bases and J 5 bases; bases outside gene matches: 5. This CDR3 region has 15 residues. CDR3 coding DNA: TGTGCCAGCAGCTTTCGGACTAGCGGGTCCGAGACCCAGTACTTC. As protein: CASSFRTSGSETQYF. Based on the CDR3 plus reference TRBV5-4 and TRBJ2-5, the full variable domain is ETGVTQSPTHLIKTRGQQVTLRCSSQSGHNTVSWYQQALGQGPQFIFQYYREEENGRGNFPPRFSGLQFPNYSSELNVNALELDDSALYLCASSFRTSGSETQYFGPGTRLLVL.

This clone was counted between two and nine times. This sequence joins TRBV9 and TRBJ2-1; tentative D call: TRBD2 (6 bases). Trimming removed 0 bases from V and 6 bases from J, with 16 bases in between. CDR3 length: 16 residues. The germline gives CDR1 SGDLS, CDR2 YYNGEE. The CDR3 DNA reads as TGTGCCAGCAGCGTAGACCCAGCTGGAGGGGTCAATGAGCAGTTCTTC. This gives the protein CASSVDPAGGVNEQFF.

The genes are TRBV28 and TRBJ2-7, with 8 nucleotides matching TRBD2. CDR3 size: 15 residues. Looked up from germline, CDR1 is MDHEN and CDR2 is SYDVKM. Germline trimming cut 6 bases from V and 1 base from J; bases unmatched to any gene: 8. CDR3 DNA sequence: TGTGCCAGCAGCGTGACTAGCGCGTATTCCTACGAGCAGTACTTC. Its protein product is CASSVTSAYSYEQYF.

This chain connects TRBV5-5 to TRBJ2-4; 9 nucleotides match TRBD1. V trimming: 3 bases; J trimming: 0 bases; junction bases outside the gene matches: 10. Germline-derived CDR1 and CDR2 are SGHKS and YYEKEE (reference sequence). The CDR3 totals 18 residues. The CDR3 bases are TGTGCCAGCAGCTCCCTGCTCCGGGACAGGGTAGCCAAAAACATTCAGTACTTC. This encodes CASSSLLRDRVAKNIQYF.

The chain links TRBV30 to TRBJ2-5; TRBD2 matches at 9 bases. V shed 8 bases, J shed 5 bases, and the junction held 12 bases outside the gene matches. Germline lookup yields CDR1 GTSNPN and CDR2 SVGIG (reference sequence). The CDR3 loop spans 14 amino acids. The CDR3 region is CAGAKMTSGETQYF. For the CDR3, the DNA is TGTGCCGGAGCGAAGATGACTAGCGGTGAGACCCAGTACTTC.

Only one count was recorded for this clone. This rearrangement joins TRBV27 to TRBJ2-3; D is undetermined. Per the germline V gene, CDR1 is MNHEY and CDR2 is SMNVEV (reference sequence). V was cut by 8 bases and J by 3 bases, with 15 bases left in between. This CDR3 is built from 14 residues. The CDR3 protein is CASGPYIETDTQYF. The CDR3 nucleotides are TGTGCCAGCGGGCCCTACATCGAAACAGATACGCAGTATTTT.

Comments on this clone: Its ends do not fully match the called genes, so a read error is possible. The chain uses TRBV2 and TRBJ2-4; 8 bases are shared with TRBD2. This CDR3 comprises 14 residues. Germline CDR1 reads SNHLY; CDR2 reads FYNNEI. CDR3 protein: CASRDGLAKNSQYF. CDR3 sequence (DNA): TGTGCCAGCCGGGACGGACTAGCCAAAAACAGTCAGTACTTC.

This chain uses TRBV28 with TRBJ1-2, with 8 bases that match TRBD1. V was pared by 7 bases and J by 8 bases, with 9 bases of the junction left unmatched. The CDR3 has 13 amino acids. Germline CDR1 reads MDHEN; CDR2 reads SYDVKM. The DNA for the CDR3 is TGTGCCAGCACCTTACAGGGGGGGCTCGGCTACACCTTC. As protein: CASTLQGGLGYTF.

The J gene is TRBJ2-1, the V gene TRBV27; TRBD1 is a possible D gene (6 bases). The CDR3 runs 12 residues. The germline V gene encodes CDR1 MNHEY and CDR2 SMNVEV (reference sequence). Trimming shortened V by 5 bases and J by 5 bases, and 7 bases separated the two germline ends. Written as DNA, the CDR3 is TGTGCCAGCAGTGGGGACAACAATGAGCAGTTCTTC. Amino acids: CASSGDNNEQFF.

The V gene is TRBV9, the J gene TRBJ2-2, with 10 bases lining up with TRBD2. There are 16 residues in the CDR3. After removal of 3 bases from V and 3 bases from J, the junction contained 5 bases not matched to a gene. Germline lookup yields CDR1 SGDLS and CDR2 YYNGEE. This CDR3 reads CASSEGLAPDTGELFF. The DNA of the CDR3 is TGTGCCAGCAGCGAGGGACTAGCGCCGGACACCGGGGAGCTGTTTTTT.

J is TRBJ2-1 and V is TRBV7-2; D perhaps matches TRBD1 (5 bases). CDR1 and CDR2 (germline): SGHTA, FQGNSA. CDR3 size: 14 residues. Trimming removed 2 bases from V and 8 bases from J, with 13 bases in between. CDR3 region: CASSLRGSWDEQFF. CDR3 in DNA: TGTGCCAGCAGCTTAAGGGGCAGCTGGGATGAGCAGTTCTTC.

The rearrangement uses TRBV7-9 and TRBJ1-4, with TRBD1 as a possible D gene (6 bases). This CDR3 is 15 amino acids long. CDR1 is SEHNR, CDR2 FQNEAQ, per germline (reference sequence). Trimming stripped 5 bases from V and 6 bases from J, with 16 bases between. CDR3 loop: CASSLRQAPHEKLFF. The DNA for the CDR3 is TGTGCCAGCAGCCTTCGACAGGCCCCTCATGAAAAACTGTTTTTT. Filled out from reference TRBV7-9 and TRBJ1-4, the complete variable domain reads DTGVSQNPRHKITKRGQNVTFRCDPISEHNRLYWYRQTLGQGPEFLTYFQNEAQLEKSRLLSDRFSAERPKGSFSTLEIQRTEQGDSAMYLCASSLRQAPHEKLFFGSGTQLSVL.

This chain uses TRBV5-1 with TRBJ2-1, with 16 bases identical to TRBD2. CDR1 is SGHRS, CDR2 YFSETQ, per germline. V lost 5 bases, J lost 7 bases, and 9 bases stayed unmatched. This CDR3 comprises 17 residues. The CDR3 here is CASSRGGLAGGPNEQFF. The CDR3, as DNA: TGCGCCAGCAGTCGGGGGGGACTAGCGGGAGGGCCGAATGAGCAGTTCTTC.